This record concerns one TCR beta chain sequence. These data are taken from a study of cytotoxic CD8 clonotypes in ibrutinib-treated CLL. Deep sequencing aimed at 1 in 200,000 to 1 in 1 million T cells' resolution. Sequenced by immunoSEQ multiplex PCR; TCRdb stores in-frame clones only, minus some. The data hold a few hundred thousand clones, with just under 80% observed a single time. The V gene lost 4 bases and the J gene lost 12 bases, with 19 bases spanning the gap. Germline V gene sequence: CDR1 GTSNPN, CDR2 SVGIG (reference sequence). The length of the CDR3 is 13 residues. This specimen was PBMCs, taken before ibrutinib treatment. This TCR came from a human donor with chronic lymphocytic leukemia. The chain recombines TRBV30 with TRBJ2-1; perhaps TRBD1 as D (6 bases). CDR3 bases: TGTGCCTGGACACTACAGGGATCGGTGGGGCAGTTCTTC. Translation: CAWTLQGSVGQFF.